This T cell receptor beta chain was obtained from a study of control samples from healthy donors and cancer patients (dated by TCRdb to between 2020 and 2021). A remark on this clone: There is no known antigen for this receptor. Base qualities are not at hand, and no much larger clone is one base apart.

The library was generated by the immunoSEQ multiplex PCR assay. The clones in this table, taken by TCRdb from immuneACCESS, are in-frame only. Not every clone is retained; where verified, under half of the shortfall comes from an unresolved V gene, and the cause of the rest is unknown. The table for this sample lists 150,000 or so clones; 90% to 95% of them were counted only once. Almost 6% of the sample goes to the ten largest clones. The germline V gene sets CDR1 to SGDLS and CDR2 to YYNGEE. The CDR3, cysteine through phenylalanine, is 15 amino acids long. Only the CDR3 part of the read is kept: 45 bases, read in frame from the first base. The germline ends are 14 bases apart after V is trimmed by 2 bases and J by 4 bases.

Here the chain combines TRBV9 and TRBJ2-3, with TRBD2 as a weak D call on 6 bases. The sample taken for sequencing was blood. The TCR was taken from a young man in good health. The CDR3 corresponds to CASSVGAGSPDTQYF. The nucleotide sequence reads TGTGCCAGCAGCGTCGGGGCGGGGTCCCCAGATACGCAGTATTTT.